This is a list of T cell receptor beta chains from one sample in a study of T cell repertoires in cytomegalovirus infection. Antigen specificity for these receptors is unknown. TCRdb recomputed calls from the reads with MiXCR, one row per CDR3 protein. The sample includes around 900,000 distinct CDR3 sequences, 25% to 40% seen only once; the top ten take 10% to 15%. The specimen was cultured CD8+ T cells from PBMCs, collected from culture after CMV antigen stimulation. These receptors originate from a human donor in good health (CMV status not recorded). Some clones in this sample may be carry-over from other donors' samples. Each CDR3 is given with its conserved first and last residue.

cdr3_length | v_call | cdr3_aa
18 | TRBV4-1 | CASSGAGGPRSSTDTQYF
15 | TRBV6-5 | CASSYSTDNTGELFF
16 | TRBV7-2 | CASSEGGQGPCQTQHF
15 | TRBV20-1 | CSARDLEKSSYEQYF
15 | TRBV14 | CASSRPGTGINEQFF
15 | TRBV6-5 | CASSYRVSMNTEAFF
14 | TRBV7-2 | CASSSWGGDTEAFF
16 | TRBV5-6 | CASSSSFRGSRETQYF
13 | TRBV20-1 | CSARNPSNYGYTF
15 | TRBV6-1 | CASSVRDRGWDEQFF
16 | TRBV6-1 | CASSYEGSSAYNEQFF
14 | TRBV27 | CASSPGTGHTEAFF
10 | TRBV20-1 | CSASGGEQFF
15 | TRBV7-2 | CASSLATGSYNEQFF
14 | TRBV27 | CASRAGSASLEQFF
17 | TRBV4-3 | CASSQDSRGASGNTIYF
17 | TRBV13 | CASRGVAGRTSTDTQYF
14 | TRBV20-1 | CSASRKGDIDEQYF
13 | TRBV12-3/TRBV12-4 | CASGLGVLLPQHF
19 | TRBV4-2 | CASSRELAGGLPSTDTQYF
15 | TRBV9 | CASSVEGTPYNEQFF
13 | TRBV12-5 | CASGITGYNEQFF
13 | TRBV7-8 | CASSLDGQQIQYF
16 | TRBV7-6 | CASSPNQGTGKETQYF
19 | TRBV6-6 | CASSYGGPLLQGFGGELFF
14 | TRBV7-9 | CASKARQGDTEAFF
15 | TRBV7-9 | CASSFWASRGDEQFF
16 | TRBV6-2/TRBV6-3 | CASSYSRTGRNQPQHF
16 | TRBV19 | CASSIIPGAGNYGYTF
14 | TRBV28 | CASTDPGSNEKLFF
15 | TRBV28 | CASSFGQGAYYEQFF
15 | TRBV20-1 | CSASHRGQNTGELFF
15 | TRBV9 | CASSPPDRVNTEAFF
13 | TRBV12-3/TRBV12-4 | CASTGAPNYEQYF
18 | TRBV2 | CASSEVGDRGSNTGELFF
15 | TRBV6-6 | CASSYSGAPYNEQFF
14 | TRBV12-3/TRBV12-4 | CVSSFGHHSYEQYF
14 | TRBV6-1 | CASSTLVRNRGYTF
17 | TRBV11-2 | CASSHWGDRVLNEKLFF
14 | TRBV12-3/TRBV12-4 | CASQYRGPPSEAFF
13 | TRBV12-3/TRBV12-4 | CASSVTDNQPQHF
12 | TRBV6-1 | CASTNPRTQPFF
12 | TRBV12-3/TRBV12-4 | CASSFEGNTIYF
17 | TRBV24-1 | CATSDGDRTRSNTEAFF
14 | TRBV19 | CASSPHPRNTEAFF
15 | TRBV10-3 | CAISGTGKLGEKLFF
15 | TRBV7-9 | CASSLRGQGGGELFF
17 | TRBV20-1 | CSARDRGRGLSTDTQYF
13 | TRBV12-3/TRBV12-4 | CASSFGSADTQYF
14 | TRBV28 | CASSLMAPRETQYF
14 | TRBV27 | CASSSRRTTYEQYF
16 | TRBV7-2 | CASSYGTGFHTGELFF
16 | TRBV5-1 | CASSGVGTVGYNEQFF
15 | TRBV29-1 | CSVYPSSEGNEKLFF
15 | TRBV19 | CASSMYPTETDTQYF
15 | TRBV19 | CASSPGTGSNQPQHF
12 | TRBV7-9 | CASSPWTEEQYF
17 | TRBV6-5 | CASTPGTSGASSYEQYF
16 | TRBV7-6 | CASSLASGGVTGELFF